This is a list of T cell receptor beta chains from one sample in a study of blood T cell repertoires in COVID-19. Measured with immunoSEQ multiplex PCR; TCRdb has only the in-frame clones, and not every one. The top ten clones hold 2% to 2.5% of a sample with a few hundred thousand clones, 65% to 90% of them seen once. Sequencing input: peripheral blood. Receptor source: a man aged 40-49 years who had recovered from COVID-19. The CDR3 runs from the conserved cysteine through the conserved F or W. The D gene is left open where the match is weak.

TRBV12-5	.	TRBJ2-5	CASGSPGPFSGGETQYF
TRBV2	.	TRBJ2-3	CASSPGDSADTQYF
TRBV19	TRBD2	TRBJ2-7	CASRLSGESRYEQYF
TRBV12-5	.	TRBJ2-7	CASGKRVSSYEQYF
TRBV19	.	TRBJ2-6	CASKADPGANVLTF
TRBV24-1	TRBD1	TRBJ1-1	CATSSRDRGRGFF
TRBV5-1	TRBD1	TRBJ1-4	CASSEDRGSTNEKLFF
TRBV4-1	.	TRBJ1-2	CASSQDPLADGYTF
TRBV19	TRBD1	TRBJ1-1	CASSVSGGRTEAFF
TRBV11-2	.	TRBJ1-1	CASSFRLMNTEAFF
TRBV27	TRBD2	TRBJ2-5	CASKGSGGVGETQYF
TRBV27	.	TRBJ1-1	CASGDLGTGNTEAFF
TRBV2	.	TRBJ2-7	CASSGGGSSYEQYF
TRBV3-1/TRBV3-2	TRBD1	TRBJ1-3	CASSQDRDRGNTIYF
TRBV15	.	TRBJ2-5	CATSRAAGATQYF
TRBV7-6	TRBD2	TRBJ2-2	CASSLALAGTNTGELFF
TRBV7-9	.	TRBJ2-5	CASSQRGRGQETQYF
TRBV9	TRBD2	TRBJ2-4	CASLPRTSGRAKNIQYF
TRBV2	TRBD2	TRBJ2-1	CASGPSGGRAEFF
TRBV21-1	.	TRBJ1-1	CASSFPGDRTNTEAFF
TRBV5-4	TRBD2	TRBJ2-5	CASSTGGGEETQYF
TRBV14	.	TRBJ2-2	CASSQGHPKYTGELFF
TRBV7-6	TRBD2	TRBJ2-1	CASSSGRVREQFF
TRBV14	TRBD1	TRBJ2-7	CASRGQGITLSYEQYF
TRBV7-6	.	TRBJ2-1	CASSLPSGSRNEQFF
TRBV10-3	.	TRBJ1-5	CALLKIINPDQPQHF
TRBV18	TRBD1	TRBJ1-1	CASSSGTVNTEAFF
TRBV9	TRBD2	TRBJ2-2	CASSGGSGGELFF
TRBV4-3	TRBD1	TRBJ1-2	CASSQDPRQGMGGYTF
TRBV24-1	.	TRBJ2-1	CALLAGDFGNEQFF
TRBV27	.	TRBJ1-4	CASSFSWTPTGNEKLFF
TRBV6-6	.	TRBJ1-5	CASSYSPYSNQPQHF
TRBV12-3/TRBV12-4	.	TRBJ1-2	CASSQSNYGYTF
TRBV5-1	TRBD2	TRBJ2-7	CASSPATGTSAPYEQYF
TRBV5-3	TRBD1	TRBJ2-7	CARSARDRDHEQYF
TRBV24-1	.	TRBJ2-2	CASAGSQGGELFF
TRBV10-3	.	TRBJ1-2	CAISESGLSGYGYTF
TRBV5-1	.	TRBJ1-1	CASSLEYAGDEAFF
TRBV19	TRBD2	TRBJ2-1	CASSIQPTSGPSNEQFF
TRBV19	.	TRBJ1-2	CASQGSTYNYGYTF